A single sample is the source of the 31 T cell receptor beta chains below, sequenced in a study of graft-versus-host responses after intestinal transplantation. No antigen has been identified for these receptors. Profiled with immunoSEQ multiplex PCR; TCRdb holds only in-frame clones, not every one. This table holds tens of thousands of clones, about 94% found once. This material consisted of unstimulated CD8+ T cells sorted from spleen or lymph node cells, taken before intestinal transplant. The receptors originated from a human donor who received an intestinal transplant.

The V and J genes are TRBV2 and TRBJ2-5; D not certain. This CDR3 is 13 amino acids long. V lost 4 bases and J 5 bases, leaving 11 bases between the germline ends. The V gene's germline CDR1 is SNHLY and CDR2 FYNNEI. CDR3 sequence: CASSVGSRETQYF. The CDR3, as DNA: TGTGCCAGCAGTGTGGGGTCCCGGGAGACCCAGTACTTC.

The chain has TRBV13 and TRBJ1-1; D gene unclear. V lost 1 base and J lost 4, with 4 bases in between. This CDR3 spans 12 amino acids. The germline V gene encodes CDR1 PRHDT and CDR2 FYEKMQ (reference sequence). The CDR3: CASSLVVTEAFF. CDR3 in DNA: TGTGCCAGCAGCTTAGTGGTCACTGAAGCTTTCTTT. The full variable domain, in which reference TRBV13 and TRBJ1-1 provide the parts outside the CDR3, is AAGVIQSPRHLIKEKRETATLKCYPIPRHDTVYWYQQGPGQDPQFLISFYEKMQSDKGSIPDRFSAQQFSDYHSELNMSSLELGDSALYFCASSLVVTEAFFGQGTRLTVV.

This chain uses TRBV7-9 with TRBJ1-2; D gene uncertain. V was pared by 1 base and J by 3 bases, with 9 bases between. CDR3 size: 14 residues. Germline lookup yields CDR1 SEHNR and CDR2 FQNEAQ (reference sequence). DNA for the CDR3: TGTGCCAGCAGCTTAGGCAGCTCCTACTATGGCTACACCTTC. This sequence encodes CASSLGSSYYGYTF.

This sequence joins TRBV5-5 and TRBJ2-6; D remains unclear. Germline CDR1 reads SGHKS; CDR2 reads YYEKEE (reference sequence). CDR3 length equals 18 residues. With 5 bases removed from V and 0 bases from J, the gap between germline ends came to 18 bases. The CDR3 spells CASSRTPDGSSGANVLTF. The CDR3 DNA sequence: TGTGCCAGCAGTCGAACACCGGACGGATCCTCTGGGGCCAACGTCCTGACTTTC.

The chain has TRBV27 and TRBJ2-7, with TRBD1 identical over 10 bases. The CDR3 sequence is 14 residues long. Germline CDR1 is MNHEY and CDR2 is SMNVEV (reference sequence). Trimming removed 2 bases from V and 6 bases from J; junction bases left unmatched: 4. The CDR3 loop is CASSLGGTGAEQYF. For the CDR3, the DNA is TGTGCCAGCAGTTTAGGAGGGACAGGGGCCGAGCAGTACTTC.

Here the CDR3 reads CASSQEGSQPYNEQFF. The CDR3 DNA is TGCGCCAGCAGCCAAGAAGGGAGCCAACCTTACAATGAGCAGTTCTTC. The V gene is TRBV4-1, the J gene TRBJ2-1; possible D gene TRBD2, 5 bases. Germline lookup yields CDR1 MGHRA and CDR2 YSYEKL. V shed 0 bases and J shed 4 bases, with 13 bases lying between them. The CDR3 extends over 16 amino acids.

The rearrangement uses TRBV5-1 and TRBJ2-1; D may be TRBD2 (6 bases). Germline values: CDR1 SGHRS, CDR2 YFSETQ. This CDR3 has 13 amino acids. The V and J ends lost 6 bases and 10 bases respectively, with 17 bases between them. Here the CDR3 reads CASMSSGDGEQFF. In DNA, the CDR3 is TGCGCCAGCATGAGTAGCGGAGACGGAGAGCAGTTCTTC.

This rearrangement joins TRBV10-3 to TRBJ1-1; no definite D call. Deletions cut 0 bases from V and 3 bases from J, with 11 bases between. Germline V gene data show CDR1 as ENHRY and CDR2 as SYGVKD. The CDR3 totals 15 residues. CDR3 loop: CAISESGSIYTEAFF. CDR3 DNA sequence: TGTGCCATCAGTGAGTCCGGCAGTATTTACACTGAAGCTTTCTTT.

The chain couples TRBV6-1 to TRBJ1-2, with 7 bases lining up with TRBD1. This CDR3 has 14 amino acids. Per germline, CDR1 MNHNS and CDR2 SASEGT. The junction had 3 bases not matched to a gene; V was cut back by 1 base and J by 4 bases. The CDR3 protein is CASSEGPGGYGYTF. CDR3 DNA: TGTGCCAGCAGTGAAGGCCCAGGGGGCTATGGCTACACCTTC.

The rearrangement joins TRBV4-1 to TRBJ1-5; D unresolved. The CDR3 is 15 residues long. Between the trimmed V and J ends, which lost 4 bases and 0 bases, there was a span of 10 bases. The germline V gene encodes CDR1 MGHRA and CDR2 YSYEKL. In DNA, the CDR3 is TGCGCCAGCAGCCCACAGAGTAATAGCAATCAGCCCCAGCATTTT. Protein product: CASSPQSNSNQPQHF.

The chain links TRBV28 to TRBJ2-7; 8 nucleotides match TRBD2. Trimming at V came to 2 bases and at J to 2 bases, leaving 5 bases not matched to a gene. The CDR3 covers 15 residues. Germline-derived CDR1 and CDR2 are MDHEN and SYDVKM. The CDR3 DNA reads TGTGCCAGCAGTTTAACAGCGGGAGTACCCTACGAGCAGTACTTC. Its protein product is CASSLTAGVPYEQYF.

This rearrangement joins TRBV27 to TRBJ1-2, with 7 positions matching TRBD1. The CDR3 has 15 amino acids. Germline CDR1 is MNHEY and CDR2 is SMNVEV (reference sequence). J was trimmed by 10 bases and V by 5 bases; bases with no gene match: 16. The CDR3 loop is CASSPGQTYLFDYTF. The CDR3 DNA follows: TGTGCCAGCAGTCCGGGACAGACTTATTTATTCGACTACACCTTC.

In this sample, this clone turned up once. The chain has TRBV7-9 and TRBJ2-5; D perhaps matches TRBD1 (6 bases). The CDR3 sequence is 18 residues long. V lost 3 bases, J lost 5 bases, and 25 bases lay in between. Per germline, CDR1 SEHNR and CDR2 FQNEAQ (reference sequence). The CDR3 DNA follows: TGTGCCAGCAGCTTCGTTTACCCCCGACAGGAGAATCAGGAGACCCAGTACTTC. This translates into CASSFVYPRQENQETQYF.

The chain has TRBV9 and TRBJ2-7; a weak D match, TRBD1 (6 bases). Trimming shortened V by 4 bases and J by 4 bases, and 9 bases separated the two germline ends. From germline, CDR1 is SGDLS and CDR2 YYNGEE. The CDR3 has 12 amino acids. CDR3 nucleotide sequence: TGTGCCAGCAGCTCGGGACATTACGAGCAGTACTTC. Protein sequence: CASSSGHYEQYF.

This chain uses TRBV14 with TRBJ2-6; 9 nucleotides line up with TRBD2. Germline V gives CDR1 SGHDN, CDR2 FVKESK. The CDR3 runs 17 residues. The J segment lost 2 bases and the V segment lost 4 bases, leaving 6 bases of the junction unmatched. The DNA for the CDR3 is TGTGCCAGCAGCCCCTTAGCGGGAGCCCCTGGGGCCAACGTCCTGACTTTC. Translating gives CASSPLAGAPGANVLTF.

V usage is TRBV7-7 and J usage is TRBJ2-5; TRBD2 matches at 8 bases. The tail of the sequence fits TRBJ2-7 better, so the J call may be wrong. This CDR3 contains 19 residues. Germline values: CDR1 SSHAT, CDR2 FNYEAQ (reference sequence). DNA of the CDR3: TGTGCCAGCAGCTTAGAGTTCCGGGAGGGCCGGATTTGGGTCTACGAGCAGTACTTC. Encoded protein: CASSLEFREGRIWVYEQYF.

The J gene is TRBJ2-3, the V gene TRBV7-9; D gene unclear. V was cut by 1 base and J by 4 bases, with 9 bases left in between. Germline CDR1 SEHNR, CDR2 FQNEAQ (reference sequence). CDR3 size: 14 residues. The CDR3 sequence: CASSLVVSPDTQYF. The CDR3 nucleotides read TGTGCCAGCAGCTTAGTCGTCTCCCCAGATACGCAGTATTTT. Full variable domain (missing parts from reference TRBV7-9 and TRBJ2-3): DTGVSQNPRHKITKRGQNVTFRCDPISEHNRLYWYRQTLGQGPEFLTYFQNEAQLEKSRLLSDRFSAERPKGSFSTLEIQRTEQGDSAMYLCASSLVVSPDTQYFGPGTRLTVL.

The V and J genes are TRBV10-2 and TRBJ2-1; no definite D call. The CDR3 consists of 13 residues. The germline V gene has CDR1 WSHSY and CDR2 SAAADI. The V gene lost 3 bases and the J gene lost 6 bases, with 9 bases spanning the gap. The CDR3 spells CASSDLTGNEQFF. The DNA for the CDR3 is TGCGCCAGCAGTGATCTAACGGGCAATGAGCAGTTCTTC.

V gene TRBV4-1 combines with J gene TRBJ2-2; D not certain. The germline V gene encodes CDR1 MGHRA and CDR2 YSYEKL. Trimming took off 3 bases at V and 1 base at J, with 18 bases between the two ends. The CDR3 is made up of 18 amino acids. CDR3 in amino acids: CASSQGYGLRLNTGELFF. CDR3 coding DNA: TGCGCCAGCAGCCAGGGGTATGGTCTGAGACTGAACACCGGGGAGCTGTTTTTT.

The CDR3 here is CASSSRGGQRYNEQFF. The CDR3 nucleotides read TGTGCCAGTAGTTCACGGGGGGGACAGCGCTACAATGAGCAGTTCTTC. The J gene is TRBJ2-1, the V gene TRBV19; the D gene is possibly TRBD2 (8 bases). Trimming stripped 5 bases from V and 3 bases from J, with 17 bases between. Germline V gene data show CDR1 as LNHDA and CDR2 as SQIVND (reference sequence). The CDR3 sequence is 16 residues long.

The chain employs TRBV27 and TRBJ2-1; 8 nucleotides match TRBD1. The CDR3 sequence is 15 residues long. V shed 8 bases and J 3 bases; nucleotides not matched to a gene: 9. Germline values: CDR1 MNHEY, CDR2 SMNVEV (reference sequence). The CDR3 DNA reads TGTGCCAGCGCTGCAAGCGGACAGGGCTACAATGAGCAGTTCTTC. This codes for CASAASGQGYNEQFF.

The rearrangement joins TRBV5-6 to TRBJ2-1, with D maybe TRBD1 (5 bases). This CDR3 contains 18 residues. Germline loops: CDR1 SGHDT, CDR2 YYEEEE. The V end was cut by 1 base, the J end by 4 bases, with 21 bases between. The CDR3 DNA reads TGTGCCAGCAGCTTGACGAGTAGCAAAAAGGACAAATACAATGAGCAGTTCTTC. Translating gives CASSLTSSKKDKYNEQFF.

The chain couples TRBV11-2 to TRBJ2-7, with 10 bases lining up with TRBD1. The CDR3 is 18 amino acids. Germline V lookup: CDR1 SGHAT, CDR2 FQNNGV. V shed 0 bases and J 0 bases; nucleotides not matched to a gene: 8. The CDR3 protein is CASSLELGGQGLSYEQYF. The CDR3 nucleotides read TGTGCCAGCAGCTTAGAGTTAGGGGGACAGGGGCTCTCCTACGAGCAGTACTTC.

This clone has just a few counts. The V gene is TRBV10-3, the J gene TRBJ2-7, with D perhaps matching TRBD1 or TRBD2 (5 bases each). Germline V gene sequence: CDR1 ENHRY, CDR2 SYGVKD. The CDR3 totals 13 residues. Trimming left V 8 bases short and J 2 bases short, with 13 bases between. CDR3 DNA sequence: TGTGCCATCGCGCCTAGGGACCCCTACGAGCAGTACTTC. It yields the protein CAIAPRDPYEQYF.

The rearrangement links TRBV27 to TRBJ1-1; D is uncertain. Trimming left V 10 bases short and J 0 bases short, with 15 bases between. The V gene's germline CDR1 is MNHEY and CDR2 SMNVEV (reference sequence). The CDR3 is made up of 14 amino acids. The CDR3 region has the DNA TGTGCCACCAAATTGTCAAATTTGAACACTGAAGCTTTCTTT. Translation: CATKLSNLNTEAFF.

This chain uses TRBV2 with TRBJ2-1; D unresolved. V lost 8 bases and J 5 bases, leaving 22 bases between the germline ends. The CDR3 has 16 amino acids. Germline CDR1 and CDR2: SNHLY and FYNNEI. The CDR3 loop reads CASLPRTRLTDNEQFF. CDR3 nucleotides: TGTGCCAGCCTGCCCAGGACGCGTCTCACGGACAATGAGCAGTTCTTC.

The J gene is TRBJ2-1, the V gene TRBV27, with D perhaps matching TRBD2 (5 bases). This CDR3 has 14 amino acids. V shed 6 bases and J shed 0 bases, with 9 bases lying between them. Germline V lookup: CDR1 MNHEY, CDR2 SMNVEV (reference sequence). CDR3 sequence: CASSHAGSYNEQFF. CDR3 DNA sequence: TGTGCCAGCAGCCACGCGGGCTCCTACAATGAGCAGTTCTTC.

This chain joins TRBV4-2 and TRBJ2-1; D gene uncertain. V lost 1 base and J 9 bases, leaving 10 bases between the germline ends. The CDR3 contains 13 residues. Germline lookup yields CDR1 LGHNA and CDR2 YNFKEQ. The CDR3 here is CASSQAVVGEQFF. The CDR3 nucleotides read TGTGCCAGCAGCCAAGCGGTGGTGGGTGAGCAGTTCTTC.

Here the CDR3 DNA reads TGTGCCAGCAGCTTCTCTAGTATCTACGAGCAGTACTTC. This encodes CASSFSSIYEQYF. The chain combines TRBV5-6 with TRBJ2-7; the D is unclear. This CDR3 is 13 amino acids long. Per the germline V gene, CDR1 is SGHDT and CDR2 is YYEEEE. V was cut by 2 bases and J by 3 bases, with 9 bases left in between. Filled out from reference TRBV5-6 and TRBJ2-7, the complete variable domain reads DAGVTQSPTHLIKTRGQQVTLRCSPKSGHDTVSWYQQALGQGPQFIFQYYEEEERQRGNFPDRFSGHQFPNYSSELNVNALLLGDSALYLCASSFSSIYEQYFGPGTRLTVT.

V usage is TRBV6-5 and J usage is TRBJ2-7; possibly TRBD2 for D (5 bases). Germline CDR1 is MNHEY and CDR2 is SVGAGI. V was trimmed by 0 bases and J by 6 bases, leaving 9 bases between them. The CDR3 sequence is 13 residues long. The CDR3 reads CASSYSSGIEQYF. The CDR3 bases are TGTGCCAGCAGTTACTCATCGGGGATCGAGCAGTACTTC.

The CDR3 reads CASSIAGGRLGGNNEKLFF. For the CDR3, the DNA is TGTGCCAGTAGTATAGCTGGGGGCCGGCTAGGCGGGAATAATGAAAAACTGTTTTTT. V usage is TRBV19 and J usage is TRBJ1-4; a possible D gene is TRBD1 (6 bases). The CDR3 extends over 19 amino acids. Germline CDR1 LNHDA, CDR2 SQIVND (reference sequence). V was clipped by 1 base and J by 4 bases, with 22 bases between them.